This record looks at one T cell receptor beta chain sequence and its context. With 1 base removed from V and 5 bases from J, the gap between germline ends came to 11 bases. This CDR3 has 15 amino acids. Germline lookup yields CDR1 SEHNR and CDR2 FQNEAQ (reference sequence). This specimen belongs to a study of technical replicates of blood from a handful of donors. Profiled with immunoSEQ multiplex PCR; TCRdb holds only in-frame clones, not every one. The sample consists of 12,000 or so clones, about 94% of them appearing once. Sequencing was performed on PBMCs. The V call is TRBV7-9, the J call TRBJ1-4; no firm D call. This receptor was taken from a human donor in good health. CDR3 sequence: CASSLGSETNEKLFF. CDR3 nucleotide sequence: TGTGCCAGCAGCTTAGGGTCAGAAACAAATGAAAAACTGTTTTTT. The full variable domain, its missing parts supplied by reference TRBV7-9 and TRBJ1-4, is DTGVSQNPRHKITKRGQNVTFRCDPISEHNRLYWYRQTLGQGPEFLTYFQNEAQLEKSRLLSDRFSAERPKGSFSTLEIQRTEQGDSAMYLCASSLGSETNEKLFFGSGTQLSVL.